The TCR beta chain described here comes from a study of cytomegalovirus exposure and HLA in healthy donors. The V end was cut by 3 bases, the J end by 11 bases, with 19 bases between. CDR1 is MGHRA, CDR2 YSYEKL, per germline. The CDR3 consists of 14 residues. It was with 60 Vbeta and 13 Jbeta primers that the PCR ran. The data were produced by immunoSEQ multiplex PCR, yet TCRdb's version contains in-frame clones alone and is incomplete. Seen in this sample are about 130,000 clones; the ten most common clones hold 1.5% to 2%. Sequencing was performed on PBMCs. The clonotype was recovered from a woman aged 55-69 years in good health and CMV-seronegative. The chain recombines TRBV4-1 with TRBJ1-1; D possibly corresponds to TRBD1 (5 bases). The DNA of the CDR3 is TGCGCCAGCAGCCAGCACACCGACAGCACGGACGCTTTCTTT. This encodes CASSQHTDSTDAFF.